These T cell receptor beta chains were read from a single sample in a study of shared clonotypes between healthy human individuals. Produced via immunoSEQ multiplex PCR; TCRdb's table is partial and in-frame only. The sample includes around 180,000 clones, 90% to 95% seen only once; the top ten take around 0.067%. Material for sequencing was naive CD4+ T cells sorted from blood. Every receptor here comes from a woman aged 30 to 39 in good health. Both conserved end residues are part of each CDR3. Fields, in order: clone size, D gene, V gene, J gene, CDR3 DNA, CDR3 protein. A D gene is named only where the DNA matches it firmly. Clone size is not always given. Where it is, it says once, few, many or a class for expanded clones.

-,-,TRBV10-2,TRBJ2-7,TGCGCCAGCAGTTCCTACTCGACAGACATCTACGAGCAGTACTTC,CASSSYSTDIYEQYF
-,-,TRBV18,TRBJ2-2,TGTGCCAGCTCACCACAACCGGAGAACACCGGGGAGCTGTTTTTT,CASSPQPENTGELFF
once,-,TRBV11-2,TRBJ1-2,TGTGCCAGCAGCTCCACCCCCGGGATCGGTGGCTACACCTTC,CASSSTPGIGGYTF
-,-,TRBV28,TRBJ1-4,TGTGCCAGCCGGGAGGGTGGAGCAACTAATGAAAAACTGTTTTTT,CASREGGATNEKLFF
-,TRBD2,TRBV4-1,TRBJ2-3,TGCGCCAGCAGCCAACTAGCGGGGGTTAACACAGATACGCAGTATTTT,CASSQLAGVNTDTQYF
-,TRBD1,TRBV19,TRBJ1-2,TGTGCCAGTAGTAAACTAGGGACAGGGGGAACTGGCTACACCTTC,CASSKLGTGGTGYTF
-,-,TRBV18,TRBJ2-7,TGTGCCAGCTCACCATTCCCAGACGAACCCTACGAGCAGTACTTC,CASSPFPDEPYEQYF
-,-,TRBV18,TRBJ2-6,TGTGCCAGCTCAACCCGGACCGAGGTCCCCTCCTCTGGGGCCAACGTCCTGACTTTC,CASSTRTEVPSSGANVLTF
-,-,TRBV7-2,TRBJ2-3,TGTGCCAGCAGTGGAGACGGTACTAGCACAGATACGCAGTATTTT,CASSGDGTSTDTQYF
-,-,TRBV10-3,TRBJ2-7,TGTGCCAGCACACGGGTGGCGGGGCACTACGAGCAGTACTTC,CASTRVAGHYEQYF
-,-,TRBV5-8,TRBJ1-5,TGTGCCAGCAGCTTGGGTCAAGGTGAGGGTCAGCCCCAGCATTTT,CASSLGQGEGQPQHF
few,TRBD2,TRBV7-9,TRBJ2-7,TGTGCCAGCAGCCAAAGGAGAAGCGGGAAGCATGGCGAGCAGTACTTC,CASSQRRSGKHGEQYF
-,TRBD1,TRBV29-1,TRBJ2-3,TGCAGCGTGGGGACAGCGGCGGGCACAGATACGCAGTATTTT,CSVGTAAGTDTQYF
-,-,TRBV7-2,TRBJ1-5,TGTGCCAGCAGTCCCACAGGGTCGAATAGCAATCAGCCCCAGCATTTT,CASSPTGSNSNQPQHF
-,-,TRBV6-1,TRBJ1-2,TGTGCCAGCAGTGAGTCGGGGGGCGACTATGGCTACACCTTC,CASSESGGDYGYTF
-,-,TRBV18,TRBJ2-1,TGTGCCAGCTCACCGTCAACCAACAATGAGCAGTTCTTC,CASSPSTNNEQFF
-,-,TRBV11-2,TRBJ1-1,TGTGCCAGCAGCCCACCCAAGGGCCTTAATTGGGAAGCTTTCTTT,CASSPPKGLNWEAFF
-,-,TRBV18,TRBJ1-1,TGTGCCAGCTCACCGGGGCAGGGAGGGGCGACTGAAGCTTTCTTT,CASSPGQGGATEAFF
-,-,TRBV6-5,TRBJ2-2,TGTGCCAGCAGTTACTCGCTGGGAGCGGCAACCGGGGAGCTGTTTTTT,CASSYSLGAATGELFF
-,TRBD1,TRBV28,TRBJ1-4,TGTGCCAGCAAATACTCGGAGGGGACAGGAGGCGAAAAACTGTTTTTT,CASKYSEGTGGEKLFF
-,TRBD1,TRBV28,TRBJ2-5,TGTGCCAGCAGGCAAGGGGGCGCATCCTCGACCCAGTACTTC,CASRQGGASSTQYF
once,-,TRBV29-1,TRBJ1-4,TGCAGCGCCAGAGTAATGTACAATGAAAAACTGTTTTTT,CSARVMYNEKLFF
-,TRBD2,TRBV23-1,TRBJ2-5,TGCGCTGCGACTAGCGGGATGGAGACCCAGTACTTC,CAATSGMETQYF
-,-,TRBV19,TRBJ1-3,TGTGCCAGTAGTGAGGGGGGCCTCTCTGGAAACACCATATATTTT,CASSEGGLSGNTIYF
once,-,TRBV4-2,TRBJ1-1,TGTGCCAGCAGCCAAGATGGGGGCGGAATGAACACTGAAGCTTTCTTT,CASSQDGGGMNTEAFF
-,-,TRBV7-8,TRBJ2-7,TGTGCCAGCAGCCCCCCGTTGGTGGGCTACGAGCAGTACTTC,CASSPPLVGYEQYF
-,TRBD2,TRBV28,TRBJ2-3,TGTGCCAGCAGTTGGGGACTAGCGGGAGGAATGGCAGATACGCAGTATTTT,CASSWGLAGGMADTQYF
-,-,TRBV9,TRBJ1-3,TGTGCCAGCAGCGGACGCGGACAGGGAAACACCATATATTTT,CASSGRGQGNTIYF
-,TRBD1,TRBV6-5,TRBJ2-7,TGTGCCAGCAGTTACGCTACCGGGACAGGACCCTACGAGCAGTACTTC,CASSYATGTGPYEQYF
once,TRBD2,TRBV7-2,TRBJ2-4,TGTGCCAGCAGCTTTGTAAGCGGGAGGCCCTCCAAAAACATTCAGTACTTC,CASSFVSGRPSKNIQYF
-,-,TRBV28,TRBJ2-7,TGTGCCAGCAGTTCCAACTGGTCCGAGCAGTACTTC,CASSSNWSEQYF
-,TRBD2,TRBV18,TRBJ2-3,TGTGCCAGCTCACCACGTATAGCGGGAGACACAGATACGCAGTATTTT,CASSPRIAGDTDTQYF
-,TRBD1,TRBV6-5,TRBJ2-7,TGTGCCAGCAGTGCCGCTTTACAGGGGCGCGAGCAGTACTTC,CASSAALQGREQYF
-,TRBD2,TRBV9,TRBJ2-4,TGTGCCAGCAGCCCAGGGAGCCGGGCGGGAGGGGAGGGTATTCAGTACTTC,CASSPGSRAGGEGIQYF
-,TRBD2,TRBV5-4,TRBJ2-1,TGTGCCAGCAGCTGGGACCTAGCGGGGAATAGGAATGAGCAGTTCTTC,CASSWDLAGNRNEQFF
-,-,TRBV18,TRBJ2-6,TGTGCCAGCTCACAGGACTCTGGGGCCAACGTCCTGACTTTC,CASSQDSGANVLTF
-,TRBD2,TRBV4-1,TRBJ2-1,TGCGCCAGCAGCCAATCGAGACTAGCGGGAGTCGACAATGAGCAGTTCTTC,CASSQSRLAGVDNEQFF
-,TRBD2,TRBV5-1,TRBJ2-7,TGCGCCAGCAGCTTGCGGGGACTAGCGGGAGTAGAAGAGCAGTACTTC,CASSLRGLAGVEEQYF
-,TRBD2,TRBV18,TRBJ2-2,TGTGCCAGCTCACCATTAGAAGCGGGGTTGCCCGGGGAGCTGTTTTTT,CASSPLEAGLPGELFF
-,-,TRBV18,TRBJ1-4,TGTGCCAGCTCACCACGAAGTGCAACTAATGAAAAACTGTTTTTT,CASSPRSATNEKLFF
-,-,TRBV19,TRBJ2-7,TGTGCCAGCGGGCCACAGTACGAGCAGTACTTC,CASGPQYEQYF
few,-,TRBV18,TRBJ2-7,TGTGCCAGCTCAAACCTGGGAGTAGGGGACGAGCAGTACTTC,CASSNLGVGDEQYF
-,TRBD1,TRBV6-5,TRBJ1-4,TGTGCCAGCACCCAGGGGGGGGCTGGTGAAAAACTGTTTTTT,CASTQGGAGEKLFF
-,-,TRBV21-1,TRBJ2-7,TGTGCCAGCAGCAGGGGGGACTCCTACGAGCAGTACTTC,CASSRGDSYEQYF
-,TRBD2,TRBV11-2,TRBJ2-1,TGTGCCAGCGGACTAGCGGGAGAAGTTTACAATGAGCAGTTCTTC,CASGLAGEVYNEQFF
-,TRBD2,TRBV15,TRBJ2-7,TGTGCCACCAGCAGAGAAATTAGCGGGAGAGGCTCCTACGAGCAGTACTTC,CATSREISGRGSYEQYF